The 3 T cell receptor beta chains below were found in one sample sequenced in a study of vaccination and CD4 T cells after COVID-19 (dated by TCRdb to 2021 to 2024). This specimen's treatment or condition label, per the study, means: approximately 9-day PBMC culture with coronavirus spike peptide pools or control peptides (ViraFEST assay). CD4+ T cells from unexposed donors were collected before the COVID-19 pandemic (2011-2018). These receptors' targets are unknown. The library was produced with PCR. Instrument on record: Illumina iSeq 100. DNA from cultured CD4+ T cells underwent TCR sequencing with the Oncomine TCR Beta short-read assay at the Johns Hopkins FTIC core. TCRdb ran its own pipeline on the public reads, namely fastp trimming at Q25 and MiXCR clone calling, and kept in-frame beta chains. Rows are unified per CDR3 protein, each entry keeping the most common DNA and genes. This sample holds 8,500 to 10,000 distinct CDR3 sequences; around three fifths were observed only once. The leading ten clones occupy roughly 25% of the sample.

Sequencing input: CD4+ T cells from blood, cultured in vitro. The receptor set was obtained from a human donor in good health.

The J gene is TRBJ2-1, the V gene TRBV6-1; no clear D gene. CDR3 size: 16 residues. Trimming stripped 5 bases from V and 0 bases from J, with 14 bases between. CDR1 is MNHNS and CDR2 is SASEGT in the germline V gene. Written as DNA, the CDR3 is TGTGCCAGCAGTCCAACGGGCCTTAGCTCCTACAATGAGCAGTTCTTC. This translates into CASSPTGLSSYNEQFF.

This clonotype has more than one count but fewer than ten. This chain uses TRBV6-1 with TRBJ2-7; D is unresolved. This CDR3 region has 11 residues. Germline CDR1 and CDR2: MNHNS and SASEGT. V was shortened by 8 bases and J by 7 bases, with 12 bases between the two germline ends. DNA for the CDR3: TGTGCCAGCGGGGTCCAACTAGAGCAGTACTTC. Translation: CASGVQLEQYF.

The chain joins TRBV20-1 to TRBJ2-1; D is perhaps TRBD1 (6 bases). V shed 0 bases and J shed 15 bases, with 12 bases lying between them. Per the germline V gene, CDR1 is DFQATT and CDR2 is SNEGSKA (reference sequence). The CDR3 sequence is 11 residues long. CDR3 nucleotide sequence: TGCAGTGCTAGAGAGACAGGTTTAGCGTTCTTC. It is translated as CSARETGLAFF.